Below are 19 T cell receptor beta chains sequenced from a single sample in a study of CD8+ T cells in alopecia areata. Treatment defined: oral pan-JAK inhibitor, 5-10 mg twice daily. RNA, once extracted, was reverse transcribed into cDNA for use as the sequencing template. The table came from immunoSEQ multiplex PCR; TCRdb's copy has only in-frame clones and leaves some out. The sample carries roughly 190,000 clones, about three fifths recorded once. Here the sequenced sample was CD4+ T cells sorted from blood, taken at week 4, from a patient treated with tofacitinib. The receptor source for this set is a human donor with alopecia areata.

The rearrangement uses TRBV29-1 and TRBJ2-2, with D perhaps being TRBD1 or TRBD2 (6 bases each). The CDR3 loop spans 13 amino acids. Germline CDR1 reads SQVTM; CDR2 reads ANQGSEA. V was trimmed by 4 bases and J by 9 bases, leaving 15 bases between them. CDR3 loop: CSVGRGQRRELFF. The CDR3 DNA is TGCAGCGTTGGTCGGGGGCAACGACGGGAGCTGTTTTTT.

The chain links TRBV5-1 to TRBJ2-3; 12 bases fit TRBD1. The CDR3 is 15 amino acids. The junction had 2 bases not matched to a gene; V was cut back by 4 bases and J by 2 bases. The germline V gene has CDR1 SGHRS and CDR2 YFSETQ. This chain's CDR3 is CASSRDRGPTDTQYF. CDR3 coding DNA: TGCGCCAGCAGCAGGGACAGGGGGCCCACAGATACGCAGTATTTT.

The V gene is TRBV7-2, the J gene TRBJ1-1, with D hard to call. CDR3 length: 14 residues. Per germline, CDR1 SGHTA and CDR2 FQGNSA. V lost 2 bases and J 1 base, leaving 8 bases between the germline ends. The CDR3 is CASSLLSANTEAFF. Here the CDR3 DNA reads TGTGCCAGCAGCTTACTGTCTGCGAACACTGAAGCTTTCTTT.

The J gene is TRBJ1-2, the V gene TRBV2; no clear D gene. V gave up 3 bases and J gave up 8 bases, with 7 bases separating them. The CDR3 has 11 residues. Germline loops: CDR1 SNHLY, CDR2 FYNNEI. CDR3 bases: TGTGCCAGCAGTGACCGTAGAGGCTACACCTTC. This translates into CASSDRRGYTF.

The chain is built from TRBV11-2 and TRBJ2-3; 8 bases agree with TRBD2. The CDR3 has 11 amino acids. V was pared by 5 bases and J by 13 bases, with 5 bases of the junction left unmatched. CDR1 is SGHAT and CDR2 is FQNNGV in the germline V gene. The DNA of the CDR3 is TGTGCCAGCAGCCCGGGACTAGTGGAGTATTTT. Translating gives CASSPGLVEYF.

This clone was found once. The chain uses TRBV2 and TRBJ1-5; 7 positions agree with TRBD1. The length of the CDR3 is 11 residues. The V segment lost 7 bases and the J segment 12 bases; nucleotides outside the gene matches: 6. Germline CDR1 is SNHLY and CDR2 is FYNNEI. The CDR3 spells CASTTQGFQHF. As DNA, the CDR3 is TGTGCCAGCACCACACAGGGGTTCCAGCATTTT.

The genes are TRBV29-1 and TRBJ2-2; D tentatively fits TRBD1 or TRBD2 (5 bases each). The CDR3 length is 14 residues. Per the germline V gene, CDR1 is SQVTM and CDR2 is ANQGSEA. Trimming took off 7 bases at V and 5 bases at J, with 17 bases between the two ends. In DNA form, the CDR3 reads TGCAGCGGCGTCCGGGACCCGATTACCGGGGAGCTGTTTTTT. Translating it yields CSGVRDPITGELFF.

This clone was seen a few times. The chain links TRBV9 to TRBJ2-6; D uncertain. CDR1 is SGDLS and CDR2 is YYNGEE in the germline V gene. This CDR3 has 15 residues. V gave up 0 bases and J gave up 1 base, with 5 bases separating them. The CDR3 region is CASSVGGSGANVLTF. DNA for the CDR3: TGTGCCAGCAGCGTAGGGGGTTCTGGGGCCAACGTCCTGACTTTC.

V usage is TRBV5-6 and J usage is TRBJ2-1, with 7 positions matching TRBD2. The CDR3 contains 13 residues. The germline gives CDR1 SGHDT, CDR2 YYEEEE. Trimming took 7 bases from V and 7 from J; bases not matched to a gene: 8. This CDR3 is CASGRVGGNEQFF. In DNA form, the CDR3 reads TGTGCCAGCGGCCGGGTGGGAGGGAATGAGCAGTTCTTC.

The rearrangement links TRBV30 to TRBJ1-5; D remains ambiguous. Germline V gene data show CDR1 as GTSNPN and CDR2 as SVGIG (reference sequence). The CDR3 runs 13 residues. Trimming removed 2 bases at V and 6 bases at J, with 11 bases between. The CDR3 loop reads CAWSKGMGQPQHF. The CDR3 coding sequence is TGTGCCTGGAGTAAAGGGATGGGTCAGCCCCAGCATTTT.

CDR3 bases: TGTGCCAGCAGTGATAGCTCGTTTCGGGGCAATCAGCCCCAGCATTTT. The encoded protein is CASSDSSFRGNQPQHF. This chain connects TRBV2 to TRBJ1-5; no reliable D call. Trimming stripped 3 bases from V and 2 bases from J, with 14 bases between. There are 16 residues in the CDR3. Per the germline V gene, CDR1 is SNHLY and CDR2 is FYNNEI.

The rearrangement uses TRBV30 and TRBJ2-7; TRBD1 matches 7 bases. The V segment lost 2 bases and the J segment 1 base; nucleotides outside the gene matches: 11. The CDR3 consists of 16 residues. The germline V gene has CDR1 GTSNPN and CDR2 SVGIG (reference sequence). The CDR3 is CAWSLFDRAVSYEQYF. As DNA, the CDR3 is TGTGCCTGGAGTTTATTCGACAGGGCGGTATCCTACGAGCAGTACTTC.

The chain is built from TRBV28 and TRBJ1-2; 9 bases match TRBD1. There are 17 residues in the CDR3. The germline gives CDR1 MDHEN, CDR2 SYDVKM. The J segment lost 5 bases and the V segment lost 6 bases, leaving 16 bases of the junction unmatched. The CDR3 region is CASSPSRDRAPSYGYTF. The CDR3 nucleotides are TGTGCCAGCAGCCCTTCCCGGGACAGGGCCCCAAGTTATGGCTACACCTTC.

This chain links TRBV9 with TRBJ2-2; TRBD2 aligns across 10 bases. The CDR3 sequence is 16 residues long. CDR1 SGDLS and CDR2 YYNGEE come from the germline V gene. After removal of 7 bases from V and 7 bases from J, the junction contained 13 bases not matched to a gene. The CDR3 region is CASGGLAGAWNGELFF. CDR3 sequence (DNA): TGTGCCAGCGGGGGGCTAGCGGGAGCGTGGAACGGGGAGCTGTTTTTT.

V gene TRBV19 combines with J gene TRBJ1-5, with a possible D match to TRBD1 (5 bases). In germline, CDR1 is LNHDA, CDR2 SQIVND (reference sequence). The CDR3 sequence is 15 residues long. With 4 bases removed from V and 4 bases from J, the gap between germline ends came to 14 bases. The CDR3 loop is CASSRTGTRNQPQHF. DNA for the CDR3: TGTGCCAGTAGTAGAACGGGGACTAGAAATCAGCCCCAGCATTTT. The full variable domain, in which reference TRBV19 and TRBJ1-5 provide the parts outside the CDR3, is DGGITQSPKYLFRKEGQNVTLSCEQNLNHDAMYWYRQDPGQGLRLIYYSQIVNDFQKGDIAEGYSVSREKKESFPLTVTSAQKNPTAFYLCASSRTGTRNQPQHFGDGTRLSIL.

This clone was detected only a few times. The chain carries TRBV19 and TRBJ2-6; D uncertain. CDR1 LNHDA and CDR2 SQIVND come from the germline V gene (reference sequence). The CDR3 is 15 amino acids. V dropped 3 bases and J dropped 0 bases, with 6 bases sitting between them. CDR3 amino acids: CASSIRNSGANVLTF. The CDR3 region has the DNA TGTGCCAGTAGTATCCGGAACTCTGGGGCCAACGTCCTGACTTTC.

This clone was found once. V and J are TRBV14 and TRBJ2-1; D may be TRBD2 (5 bases). CDR3 length equals 13 residues. Germline CDR1 and CDR2: SGHDN and FVKESK. With 5 bases removed from V and 4 bases from J, the gap between germline ends came to 9 bases. This chain's CDR3 is CASSSGFYNEQFF. CDR3 in DNA: TGTGCCAGCAGCTCGGGGTTTTACAATGAGCAGTTCTTC. Full variable domain (remainder filled in from reference TRBV14 and TRBJ2-1): EAGVTQFPSHSVIEKGQTVTLRCDPISGHDNLYWYRRVMGKEIKFLLHFVKESKQDESGMPNNRFLAERTGGTYSTLKVQPAELEDSGVYFCASSSGFYNEQFFGPGTRLTVL.

The chain carries TRBV29-1 and TRBJ2-1; TRBD2 aligns across 8 bases. CDR3 length: 15 residues. The germline CDR1 and CDR2 sequences are SQVTM and ANQGSEA. J gave up 2 bases and V 6 bases, and 9 bases lay outside the gene matches. CDR3 nucleotides: TGCAGCGTACCCAAGGGAGCGGGAGCCTACAATGAGCAGTTCTTC. Protein: CSVPKGAGAYNEQFF.

This clone appeared a few times. The gene calls are TRBV5-1 and TRBJ1-5; possibly TRBD1 for D (5 bases). V shed 4 bases and J shed 3 bases, with 11 bases lying between them. The CDR3 is made up of 14 amino acids. From germline, CDR1 is SGHRS and CDR2 YFSETQ. Here the CDR3 DNA reads TGCGCCAGCAGCCTCTCGGGGCCCAATCAGCCCCAGCATTTT. Protein sequence: CASSLSGPNQPQHF.